Listed below are T cell receptor beta chains from one sample, sequenced in a study of T cell changes during pregnancy in multiple sclerosis. Generated by immunoSEQ multiplex PCR, the TCRdb table keeps only in-frame clones and is missing some. The sample includes around 50,000 clones, 75% to 90% of them seen just once. The source material was CD8+ T cells from peripheral blood mononuclear cells, sampled in the second trimester of pregnancy. The receptors here all came from a female donor with multiple sclerosis, enrolled in a pregnancy study. The CDR3 runs from the conserved cysteine through the conserved F or W. D genes are given only for firm matches. Not all rows give a size; the values are once, few, many and, for expanded clones, a class.

>TRBJ2-1|.|TRBD1|TRBV10-3
CAISFFPGQGNYNEQFF
TGTGCCATCAGCTTCTTTCCGGGACAGGGTAACTACAATGAGCAGTTCTTC
>TRBJ2-5|.|.|TRBV7-8
CASSPVEAETQYF
TGTGCCAGCAGCCCCGTTGAGGCTGAGACCCAGTACTTC
>TRBJ2-3|once|.|TRBV15
CATSRDGQSRGPDTQYF
TGTGCCACCAGCAGAGATGGGCAGTCAAGAGGGCCAGATACGCAGTATTTT
>TRBJ2-7|.|TRBD2|TRBV6-1
CASGLAYEQYF
TGTGCCAGCGGACTAGCCTACGAGCAGTACTTC
>TRBJ2-1|.|.|TRBV5-1
CASSLTPRGYNEQFF
TGCGCCAGCAGCTTGACACCACGAGGGTACAATGAGCAGTTCTTC
>TRBJ2-3|.|.|TRBV19
CASRDKGVVTSTDTQYF
TGTGCCAGTAGGGATAAAGGAGTTGTAACTAGCACAGATACGCAGTATTTT
>TRBJ1-4|.|.|TRBV11-2
CASSLGGPNEKLFF
TGTGCCAGCAGCCTCGGGGGACCTAATGAAAAACTGTTTTTT
>TRBJ2-1|.|TRBD1|TRBV2
CASSDNGGQGIFSYNEQFF
TGTGCCAGCAGTGACAATGGGGGACAGGGGATATTCTCCTACAATGAGCAGTTCTTC
>TRBJ2-3|.|.|TRBV2
CASSDEREDTQYF
TGTGCCAGCAGTGATGAGCGAGAAGATACGCAGTATTTT
>TRBJ2-3|.|.|TRBV5-4
CASSLAGSSLGTDTQYF
TGTGCCAGCAGCTTGGCTGGGTCGTCTCTAGGCACAGATACGCAGTATTTT
>TRBJ2-1|.|TRBD2|TRBV6-1
CASSEASGGAYNEQFF
TGTGCCAGCAGTGAAGCTAGCGGGGGGGCTTACAATGAGCAGTTCTTC
>TRBJ2-5|.|TRBD1|TRBV6-5
CASDRGVETQYF
TGTGCCAGCGACAGGGGAGTGGAGACCCAGTACTTC
>TRBJ1-1|.|TRBD1|TRBV7-9
CALSLRQQGGVGTEAFF
TGTGCACTATCTCTCCGCCAGCAGGGGGGCGTGGGCACTGAAGCTTTCTTT
>TRBJ2-2|.|TRBD1|TRBV7-3
CASSGDRSNTGELFF
TGTGCCAGCAGCGGGGACAGATCGAACACCGGGGAGCTGTTTTTT
>TRBJ1-2|.|.|TRBV30
CAWSLGGYGYTF
TGTGCCTGGAGCCTTGGGGGGTATGGCTACACCTTC
>TRBJ1-1|.|.|TRBV6-6
CASSLYGNTEAFF
TGTGCCAGCAGTTTATACGGGAACACTGAAGCTTTCTTT
>TRBJ1-2|.|.|TRBV15
CATGPQGIGYTF
TGTGCCACCGGGCCGCAGGGGATTGGCTACACCTTC
>TRBJ1-6|medium-sized|.|TRBV7-6
CASSAWPEDNSPLHF
TGTGCCAGCAGCGCTTGGCCCGAGGATAATTCACCCCTCCACTTT
>TRBJ1-5|.|.|TRBV15
CATGLVNQPQHF
TGTGCCACCGGGCTGGTCAATCAGCCCCAGCATTTT
>TRBJ1-3|.|.|TRBV7-6
CASSLLTDYSGNTIYF
TGTGCCAGCAGCTTATTGACGGACTACTCTGGAAACACCATATATTTT
>TRBJ2-7|once|TRBD2|TRBV6-1
CASSERGDPPYEQYF
TGTGCCAGCAGTGAGCGGGGGGACCCACCCTACGAGCAGTACTTC
>TRBJ2-1|.|.|TRBV7-2
CASSLNLAAIEQFF
TGTGCCAGCAGCCTAAATCTAGCTGCCATTGAGCAGTTCTTC
>TRBJ1-2|.|.|TRBV5-1
CASSLDLRDMGLYGYTF
TGCGCCAGCAGCTTGGACCTAAGGGACATGGGGCTCTATGGCTACACCTTC
>TRBJ2-3|.|TRBD2|TRBV27
CASSSGGQYTDTQYF
TGTGCCAGCAGTTCGGGGGGGCAGTACACAGATACGCAGTATTTT
>TRBJ2-6|.|TRBD1|TRBV4-1
CASSQAQGAPGANVLTF
TGCGCCAGCAGCCAAGCGCAGGGGGCTCCTGGGGCCAACGTCCTGACTTTC
>TRBJ2-7|.|.|TRBV7-9
CASSPPTGYEQYF
TGTGCCAGCAGCCCCCCCACAGGGTACGAGCAGTACTTC
>TRBJ1-6|.|.|TRBV27
CASSLWQDSPLHF
TGTGCCAGCAGTTTATGGCAGGATTCACCCCTCCACTTT
>TRBJ2-1|.|.|TRBV11-3
CASSSRDNEQFF
TGTGCCAGCAGCTCGAGGGACAATGAGCAGTTCTTC
>TRBJ2-7|.|TRBD1|TRBV6-5
CASSYGGQGEQYF
TGTGCCAGCAGTTACGGGGGACAGGGTGAGCAGTACTTC
>TRBJ2-7|few|TRBD2|TRBV10-3
CAISSIAGADEQYF
TGTGCCATCAGTTCAATAGCGGGGGCCGACGAGCAGTACTTC
>TRBJ2-7|.|.|TRBV5-6
CASSLDGGYEQYF
TGTGCCAGCAGCTTGGACGGCGGCTACGAGCAGTACTTC
>TRBJ1-2|.|.|TRBV11-2
CASSRSWLADGYTF
TGTGCCAGCAGCCGTTCTTGGTTGGCGGATGGCTACACCTTC
>TRBJ1-1|.|.|TRBV29-1
CSVEWGEGGPEAFF
TGCAGCGTTGAATGGGGTGAGGGTGGGCCTGAAGCTTTCTTT
>TRBJ2-2|.|.|TRBV19
CASSTSWQGTGELFF
TGTGCCAGTAGTACCTCCTGGCAGGGTACCGGGGAGCTGTTTTTT
>TRBJ2-5|.|.|TRBV9
CASSVGRGRYETQYF
TGTGCCAGCAGCGTAGGGAGGGGGCGTTATGAGACCCAGTACTTC
>TRBJ2-1|once|.|TRBV27
CASMRVNNEQFF
TGTGCCAGCATGCGGGTGAACAATGAGCAGTTCTTC
>TRBJ2-1|.|.|TRBV7-3
CASSLDGYNEQFF
TGTGCCAGCAGCTTAGACGGGTACAATGAGCAGTTCTTC
>TRBJ2-7|once|TRBD1|TRBV2
CASRLDRGLAYEQYF
TGTGCCAGCAGGCTCGACAGGGGGCTTGCCTACGAGCAGTACTTC
>TRBJ1-5|.|.|TRBV19
CASSILGPASGYGQPQHF
TGTGCCAGTAGTATATTGGGGCCGGCTTCAGGGTATGGTCAGCCCCAGCATTTT
>TRBJ2-2|.|.|TRBV6-5
CASSYEEGTGELFF
TGTGCCAGCAGTTACGAGGAAGGCACCGGGGAGCTGTTTTTT
>TRBJ1-1|.|.|TRBV7-3
CASSPGGSEAFF
TGTGCCAGCAGCCCCGGGGGGTCTGAAGCTTTCTTT
>TRBJ1-1|.|TRBD1|TRBV5-1
CASSPGTGDTEAFF
TGCGCCAGCAGCCCTGGGACAGGGGACACTGAAGCTTTCTTT
>TRBJ1-4|.|.|TRBV11-3
CASSLVTAGEEKLFF
TGTGCCAGCAGCTTAGTGACGGCAGGCGAGGAAAAACTGTTTTTT
>TRBJ1-1|once|.|TRBV6-5
CASSYSTGLDGTEAFF
TGTGCCAGCAGTTACTCTACAGGGTTGGATGGGACTGAAGCTTTCTTT
>TRBJ2-3|.|.|TRBV5-1
CASSFGDSTDTQYF
TGCGCCAGCAGCTTCGGGGATAGCACAGATACGCAGTATTTT
>TRBJ2-3|.|.|TRBV15
CATSRPDPRGPDTQYF
TGTGCCACCAGCAGACCAGACCCTAGAGGCCCAGATACGCAGTATTTT
>TRBJ1-3|.|.|TRBV19
CASSWAGSSGNTIYF
TGTGCCAGTAGTTGGGCCGGGAGCTCTGGAAACACCATATATTTT
>TRBJ1-1|.|.|TRBV28
CASSPLNTEAFF
TGTGCCAGCAGCCCCTTGAACACTGAAGCTTTCTTT
>TRBJ1-6|.|.|TRBV15
CATSRERTANSPLHF
TGTGCCACCAGCAGAGAAAGGACAGCGAATTCACCCCTCCACTTT
>TRBJ2-2|.|TRBD2|TRBV5-4
CASSLGPTLAGGPYTGELFF
TGTGCCAGCAGCTTGGGCCCAACACTAGCGGGAGGCCCTTACACCGGGGAGCTGTTTTTT
>TRBJ2-6|.|TRBD1|TRBV9
CASSAVTGTGPSGANVLTF
TGTGCCAGCAGCGCCGTCACCGGGACAGGTCCCTCTGGGGCCAACGTCCTGACTTTC
>TRBJ1-1|.|TRBD1|TRBV30
CAWSLTGVNTEAFF
TGTGCCTGGAGTTTGACAGGGGTTAACACTGAAGCTTTCTTT
>TRBJ2-7|.|TRBD1|TRBV5-1
CASSLWGQGYEQYF
TGCGCCAGCAGCTTGTGGGGACAGGGCTACGAGCAGTACTTC
>TRBJ2-1|.|TRBD1|TRBV27
CASSLSTGVHEQFF
TGTGCCAGCAGTTTATCAACAGGGGTTCATGAGCAGTTCTTC
>TRBJ1-1|.|.|TRBV19
CASSFRGTAGNTEAFF
TGTGCCAGTAGCTTTAGGGGGACGGCGGGGAACACTGAAGCTTTCTTT
>TRBJ2-7|.|TRBD1|TRBV5-1
CASSGTGPYEQYF
TGCGCCAGCAGCGGGACAGGGCCCTACGAGCAGTACTTC